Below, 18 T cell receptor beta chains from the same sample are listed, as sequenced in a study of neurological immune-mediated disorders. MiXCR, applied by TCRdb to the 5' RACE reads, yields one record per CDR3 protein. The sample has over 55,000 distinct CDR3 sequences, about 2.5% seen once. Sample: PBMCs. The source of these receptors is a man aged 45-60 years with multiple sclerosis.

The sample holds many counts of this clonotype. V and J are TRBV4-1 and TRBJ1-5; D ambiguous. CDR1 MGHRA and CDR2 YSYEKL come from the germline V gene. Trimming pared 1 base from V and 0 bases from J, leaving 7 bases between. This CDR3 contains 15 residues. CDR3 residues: CASSQVGSSNQPQHF. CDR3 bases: TGCGCCAGCAGCCAAGTAGGCAGTAGCAATCAGCCCCAGCATTTT.

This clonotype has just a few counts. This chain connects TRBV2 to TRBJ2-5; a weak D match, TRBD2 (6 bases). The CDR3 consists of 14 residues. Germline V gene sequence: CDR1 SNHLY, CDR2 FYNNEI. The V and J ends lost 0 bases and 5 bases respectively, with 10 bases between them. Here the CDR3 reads CASSEARGMETQYF. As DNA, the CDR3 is TGTGCCAGCAGTGAAGCGCGGGGCATGGAGACCCAGTACTTC.

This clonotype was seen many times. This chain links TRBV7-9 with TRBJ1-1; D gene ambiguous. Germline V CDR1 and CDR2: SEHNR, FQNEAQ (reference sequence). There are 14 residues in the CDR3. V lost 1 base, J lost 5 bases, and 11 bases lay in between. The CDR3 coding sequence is TGTGCCAGCAGCTTAGGAATGTCCGGGACTGAAGCTTTCTTT. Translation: CASSLGMSGTEAFF.

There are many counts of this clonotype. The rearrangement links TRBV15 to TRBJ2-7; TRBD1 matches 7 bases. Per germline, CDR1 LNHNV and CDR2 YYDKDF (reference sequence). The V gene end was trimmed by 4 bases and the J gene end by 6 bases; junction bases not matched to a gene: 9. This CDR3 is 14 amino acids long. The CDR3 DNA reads TGTGCCACCAGCACCTACAGGGGTATTAGCGAGCAGTACTTC. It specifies CATSTYRGISEQYF. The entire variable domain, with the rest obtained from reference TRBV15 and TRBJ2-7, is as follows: DAMVIQNPRYQVTQFGKPVTLSCSQTLNHNVMYWYQQKSSQAPKLLFHYYDKDFNNEADTPDNFQSRRPNTSFCFLDIRSPGLGDTAMYLCATSTYRGISEQYFGPGTRLTVT.

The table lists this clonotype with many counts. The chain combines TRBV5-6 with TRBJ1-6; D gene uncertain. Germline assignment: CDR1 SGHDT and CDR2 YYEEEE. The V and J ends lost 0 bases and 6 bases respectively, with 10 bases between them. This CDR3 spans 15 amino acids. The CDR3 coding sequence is TGTGCCAGCAGCTTGGGCCGGGCCTTTAATTCACCCCTCCACTTT. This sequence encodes CASSLGRAFNSPLHF. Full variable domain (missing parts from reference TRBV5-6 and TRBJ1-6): DAGVTQSPTHLIKTRGQQVTLRCSPKSGHDTVSWYQQALGQGPQFIFQYYEEEERQRGNFPDRFSGHQFPNYSSELNVNALLLGDSALYLCASSLGRAFNSPLHFGNGTRLTVT.

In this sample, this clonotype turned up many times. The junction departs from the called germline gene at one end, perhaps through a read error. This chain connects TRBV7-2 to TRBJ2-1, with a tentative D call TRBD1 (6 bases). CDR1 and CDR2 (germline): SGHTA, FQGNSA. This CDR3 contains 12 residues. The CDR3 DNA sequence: TGTGCCAGCAGCTTTTTACAGGGCGAGCGGTTCTTC. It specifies CASSFLQGERFF.

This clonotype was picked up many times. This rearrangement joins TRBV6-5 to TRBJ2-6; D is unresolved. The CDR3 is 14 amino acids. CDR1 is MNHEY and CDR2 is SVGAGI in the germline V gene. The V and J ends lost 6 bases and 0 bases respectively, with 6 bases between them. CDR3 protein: CASSRSSGANVLTF. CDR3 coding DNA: TGTGCCAGCAGCAGAAGCTCTGGGGCCAACGTCCTGACTTTC.

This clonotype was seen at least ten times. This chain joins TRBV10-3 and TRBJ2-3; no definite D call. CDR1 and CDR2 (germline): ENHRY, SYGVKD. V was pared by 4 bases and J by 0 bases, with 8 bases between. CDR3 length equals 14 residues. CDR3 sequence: CAISGPDSTDTQYF. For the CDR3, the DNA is TGTGCCATCAGTGGCCCGGACAGCACAGATACGCAGTATTTT.

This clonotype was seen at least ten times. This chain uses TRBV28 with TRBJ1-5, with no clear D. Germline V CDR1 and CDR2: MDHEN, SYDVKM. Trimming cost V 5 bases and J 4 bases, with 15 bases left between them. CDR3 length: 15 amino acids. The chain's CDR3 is CASSQFRASNQPQHF. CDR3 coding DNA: TGTGCCAGCAGTCAATTCCGGGCCTCAAATCAGCCCCAGCATTTT.

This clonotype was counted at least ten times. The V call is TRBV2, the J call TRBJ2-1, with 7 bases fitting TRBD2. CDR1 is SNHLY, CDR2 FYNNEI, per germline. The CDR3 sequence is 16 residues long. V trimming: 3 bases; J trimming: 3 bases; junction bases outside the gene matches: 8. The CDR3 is CASSDSSGDRYNEQFF. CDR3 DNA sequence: TGTGCCAGCAGTGACTCCAGCGGGGACCGCTACAATGAGCAGTTCTTC.

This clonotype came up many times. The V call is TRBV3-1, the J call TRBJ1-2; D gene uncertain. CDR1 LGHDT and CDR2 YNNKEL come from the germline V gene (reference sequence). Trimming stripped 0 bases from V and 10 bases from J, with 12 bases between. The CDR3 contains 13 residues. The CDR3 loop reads CASSQEFRGSYTF. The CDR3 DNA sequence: TGTGCCAGCAGCCAAGAGTTCCGGGGTTCCTACACCTTC. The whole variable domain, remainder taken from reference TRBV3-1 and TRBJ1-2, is DTAVSQTPKYLVTQMGNDKSIKCEQNLGHDTMYWYKQDSKKFLKIMFSYNNKELIINETVPNRFSPKSPDKAHLNLHINSLELGDSAVYFCASSQEFRGSYTFGSGTRLTVV.

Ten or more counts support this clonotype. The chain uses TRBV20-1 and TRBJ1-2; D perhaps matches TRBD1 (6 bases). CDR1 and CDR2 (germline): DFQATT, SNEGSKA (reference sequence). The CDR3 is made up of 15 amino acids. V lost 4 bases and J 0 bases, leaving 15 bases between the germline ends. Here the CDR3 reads CSANPTGTTNYGYTF. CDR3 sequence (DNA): TGCAGTGCTAATCCCACCGGGACAACTAACTATGGCTACACCTTC.

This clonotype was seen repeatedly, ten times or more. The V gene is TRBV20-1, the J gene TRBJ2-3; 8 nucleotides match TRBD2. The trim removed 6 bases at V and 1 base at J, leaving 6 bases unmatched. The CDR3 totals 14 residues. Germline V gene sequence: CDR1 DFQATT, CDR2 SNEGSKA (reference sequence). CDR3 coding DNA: TGCAGTGCCGAAATAGCGGGGCGCACAGATACGCAGTATTTT. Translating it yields CSAEIAGRTDTQYF.

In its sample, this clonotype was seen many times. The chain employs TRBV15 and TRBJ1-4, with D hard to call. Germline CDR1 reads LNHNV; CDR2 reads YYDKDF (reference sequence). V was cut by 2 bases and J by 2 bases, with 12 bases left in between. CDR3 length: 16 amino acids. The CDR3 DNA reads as TGTGCCACCAGCAGACCCACAGCACGGACTAATGAAAAACTGTTTTTT. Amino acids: CATSRPTARTNEKLFF.

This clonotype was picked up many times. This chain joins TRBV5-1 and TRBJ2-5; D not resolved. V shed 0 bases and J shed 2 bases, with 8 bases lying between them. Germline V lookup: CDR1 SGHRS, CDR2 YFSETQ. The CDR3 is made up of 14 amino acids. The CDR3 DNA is TGCGCCAGCAGCTTGGCACAGCCTCAAGAGACCCAGTACTTC. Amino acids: CASSLAQPQETQYF.

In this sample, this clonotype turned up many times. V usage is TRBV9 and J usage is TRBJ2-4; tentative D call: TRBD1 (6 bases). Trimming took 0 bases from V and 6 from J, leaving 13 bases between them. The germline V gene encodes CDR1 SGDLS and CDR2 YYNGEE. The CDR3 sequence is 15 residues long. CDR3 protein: CASSVATGSGNIQYF. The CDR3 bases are TGTGCCAGCAGCGTAGCTACAGGGTCCGGAAACATTCAGTACTTC.

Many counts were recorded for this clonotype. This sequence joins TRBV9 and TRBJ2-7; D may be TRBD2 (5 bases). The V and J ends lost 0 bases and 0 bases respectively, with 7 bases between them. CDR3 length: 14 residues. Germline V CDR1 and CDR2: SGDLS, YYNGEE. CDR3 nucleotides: TGTGCCAGCAGCGTAGGAGGGCTCTCCTACGAGCAGTACTTC. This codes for CASSVGGLSYEQYF.

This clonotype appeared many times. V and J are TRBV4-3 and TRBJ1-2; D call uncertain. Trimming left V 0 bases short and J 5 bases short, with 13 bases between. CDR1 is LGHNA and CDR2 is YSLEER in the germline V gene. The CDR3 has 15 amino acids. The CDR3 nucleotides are TGCGCCAGCAGCCAAGATCTGGCGGCTCCTTATGGCTACACCTTC. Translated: CASSQDLAAPYGYTF.